This T cell receptor beta chain was identified in a study of T-cell reconstitution after alpha-beta-depleted transplantation in children. Broader study findings: One year post-transplant, T-cell counts and diversity were largely derived from T cells produced anew. Recipient T cells and thymic progenitors that survived were the source of the high TCRbeta diversity seen at day 60 in some patients.

A TCRbeta library incorporating unique molecular identifiers was prepared. Each CDR3 protein gets one entry after TCRdb re-called the PCR reads with MiXCR. The data hold some 180,000 distinct CDR3 sequences, with about 6.6% observed a single time. This clonotype was detected a few times. Its target is not known. V dropped 3 bases and J dropped 5 bases, with 15 bases sitting between them. The germline gives CDR1 KGHDR, CDR2 SFDVKD. The CDR3 is 15 residues long. This material consisted of PBMCs, taken before TCRalphabeta/CD19-depleted stem cell transplant. This sequence originates from a boy aged 2 to 10 with acute lymphoblastic leukemia, due to receive a stem cell transplant. The rearrangement uses TRBV24-1 and TRBJ2-5; a possible D gene is TRBD1 (5 bases). CDR3 in amino acids: CATSDQTGRVETQYF. The CDR3 DNA reads as TGTGCCACCAGTGATCAGACGGGCAGGGTTGAGACCCAGTACTTC.